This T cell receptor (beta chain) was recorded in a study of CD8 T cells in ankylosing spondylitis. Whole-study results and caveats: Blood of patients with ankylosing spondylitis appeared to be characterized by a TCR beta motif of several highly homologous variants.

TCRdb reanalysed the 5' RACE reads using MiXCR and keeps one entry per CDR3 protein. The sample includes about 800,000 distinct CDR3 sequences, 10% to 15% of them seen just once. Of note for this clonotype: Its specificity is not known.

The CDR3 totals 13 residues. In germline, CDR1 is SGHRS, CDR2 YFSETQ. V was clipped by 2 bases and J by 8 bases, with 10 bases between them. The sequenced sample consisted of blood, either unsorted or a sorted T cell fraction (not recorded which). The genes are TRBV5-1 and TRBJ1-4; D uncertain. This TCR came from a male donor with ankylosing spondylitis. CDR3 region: CASSFSRREKLFF. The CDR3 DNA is TGCGCCAGCAGCTTCTCCAGGCGAGAAAAACTGTTTTTT.